This TCR beta chain was documented in a study of blood T cell repertoires in COVID-19. The CDR3 spans 13 residues. Trimming took 4 bases from V and 5 from J, leaving 12 bases between them. CDR1 and CDR2 from the germline V gene are SGHNT and YYREEE (reference sequence). Data came from immunoSEQ multiplex PCR; TCRdb stores just in-frame clones and leaves some out. Here the sample spans nearly 45,000 clones, 80% being singletons. Sequenced material: peripheral blood. The rearrangement links TRBV5-4 to TRBJ1-1; TRBD1 might be the D (6 bases). This receptor was identified in a man aged 70-80 years with acute or convalescent COVID-19. Here the CDR3 reads CASSGTRGTEAFF. In DNA, the CDR3 is TGTGCCAGCAGCGGAACCAGGGGAACTGAAGCTTTCTTT.